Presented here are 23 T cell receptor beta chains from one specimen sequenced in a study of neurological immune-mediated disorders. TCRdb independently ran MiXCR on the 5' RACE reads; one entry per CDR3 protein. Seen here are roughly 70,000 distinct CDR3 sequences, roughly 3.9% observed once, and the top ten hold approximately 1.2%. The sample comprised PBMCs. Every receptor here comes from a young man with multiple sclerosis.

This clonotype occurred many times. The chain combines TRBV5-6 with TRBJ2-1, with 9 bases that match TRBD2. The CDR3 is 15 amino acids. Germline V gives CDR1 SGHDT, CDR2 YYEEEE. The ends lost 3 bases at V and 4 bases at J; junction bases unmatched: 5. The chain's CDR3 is CASSYRLAAYNEQFF. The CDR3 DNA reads TGTGCCAGCAGCTACCGACTAGCGGCATACAATGAGCAGTTCTTC.

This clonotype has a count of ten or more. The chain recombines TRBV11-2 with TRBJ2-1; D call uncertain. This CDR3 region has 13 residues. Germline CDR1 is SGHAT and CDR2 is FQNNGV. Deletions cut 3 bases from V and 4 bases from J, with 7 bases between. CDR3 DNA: TGTGCCAGCAGCTTCAGAGCTTACAATGAGCAGTTCTTC. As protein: CASSFRAYNEQFF.

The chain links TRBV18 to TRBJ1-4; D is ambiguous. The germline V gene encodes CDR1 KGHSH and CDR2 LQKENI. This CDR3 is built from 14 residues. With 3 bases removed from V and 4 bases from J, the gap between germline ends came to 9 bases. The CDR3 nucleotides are TGTGCCAGCTCACCCGGCGCAAGTAATGAAAAACTGTTTTTT. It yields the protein CASSPGASNEKLFF.

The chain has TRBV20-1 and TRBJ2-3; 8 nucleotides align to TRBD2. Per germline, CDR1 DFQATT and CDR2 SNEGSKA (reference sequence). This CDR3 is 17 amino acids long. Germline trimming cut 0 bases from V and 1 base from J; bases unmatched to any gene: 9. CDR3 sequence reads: CSARDDIAGRRTDTQYF. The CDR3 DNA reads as TGCAGTGCTAGAGATGATATAGCGGGGCGCCGCACAGATACGCAGTATTTT.

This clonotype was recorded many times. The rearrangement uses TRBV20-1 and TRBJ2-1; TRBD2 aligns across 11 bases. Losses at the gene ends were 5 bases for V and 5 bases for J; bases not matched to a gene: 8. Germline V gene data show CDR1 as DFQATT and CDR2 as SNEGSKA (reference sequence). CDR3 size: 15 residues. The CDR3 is CSAEQVGLADNEQFF. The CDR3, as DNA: TGCAGTGCTGAGCAAGTGGGACTAGCGGACAATGAGCAGTTCTTC.

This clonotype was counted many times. CDR3 bases: TGCAGTGCTAGAGATGTTGGCAGGATCCATCAGCCCCAGCATTTT. Residues: CSARDVGRIHQPQHF. The chain joins TRBV20-1 to TRBJ1-5; D gene uncertain. Trimming cost V 0 bases and J 5 bases, with 14 bases left between them. In germline, CDR1 is DFQATT, CDR2 SNEGSKA (reference sequence). The CDR3 contains 15 residues.

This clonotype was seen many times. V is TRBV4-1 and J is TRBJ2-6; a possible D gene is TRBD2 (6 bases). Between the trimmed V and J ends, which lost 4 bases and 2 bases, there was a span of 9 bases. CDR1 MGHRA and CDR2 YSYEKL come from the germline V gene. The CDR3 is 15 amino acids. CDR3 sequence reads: CASSLGGTGANVLTF. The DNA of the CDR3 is TGCGCCAGCAGCCTCGGGGGAACTGGGGCCAACGTCCTGACTTTC.

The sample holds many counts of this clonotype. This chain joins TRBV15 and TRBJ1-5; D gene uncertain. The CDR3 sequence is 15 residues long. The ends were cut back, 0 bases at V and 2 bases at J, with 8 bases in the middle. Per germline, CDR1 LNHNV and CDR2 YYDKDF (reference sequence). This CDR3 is CATSRDPGGNQPQHF. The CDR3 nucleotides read TGTGCCACCAGCAGAGATCCTGGGGGCAATCAGCCCCAGCATTTT.

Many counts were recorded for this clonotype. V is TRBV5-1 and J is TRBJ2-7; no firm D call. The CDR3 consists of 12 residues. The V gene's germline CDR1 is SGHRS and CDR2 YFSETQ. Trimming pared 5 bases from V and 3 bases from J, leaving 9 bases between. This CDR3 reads CASRADDYEQYF. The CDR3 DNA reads TGCGCCAGCAGGGCAGACGACTACGAGCAGTACTTC.

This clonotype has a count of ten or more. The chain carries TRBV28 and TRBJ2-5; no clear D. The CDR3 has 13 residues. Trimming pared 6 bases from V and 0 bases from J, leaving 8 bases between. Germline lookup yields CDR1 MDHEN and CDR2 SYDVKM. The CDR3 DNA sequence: TGTGCCAGCAGCACAGAGTACCAAGAGACCCAGTACTTC. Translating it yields CASSTEYQETQYF.

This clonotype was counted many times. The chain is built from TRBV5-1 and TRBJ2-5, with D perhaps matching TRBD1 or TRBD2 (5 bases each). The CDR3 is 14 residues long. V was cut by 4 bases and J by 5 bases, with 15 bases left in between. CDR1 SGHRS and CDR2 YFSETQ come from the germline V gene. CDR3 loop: CASSPGTRGETQYF. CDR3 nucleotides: TGCGCCAGCAGCCCAGGGACGCGAGGGGAGACCCAGTACTTC. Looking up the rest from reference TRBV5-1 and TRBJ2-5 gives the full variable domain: KAGVTQTPRYLIKTRGQQVTLSCSPISGHRSVSWYQQTPGQGLQFLFEYFSETQRNKGNFPGRFSGRQFSNSRSEMNVSTLELGDSALYLCASSPGTRGETQYFGPGTRLLVL.

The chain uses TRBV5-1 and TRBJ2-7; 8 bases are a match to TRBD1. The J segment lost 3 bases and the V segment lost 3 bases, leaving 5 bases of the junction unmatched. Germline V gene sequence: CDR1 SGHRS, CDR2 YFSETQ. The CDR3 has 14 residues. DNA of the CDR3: TGCGCCAGCAGCTCCCGACAGGGGAACTACGAGCAGTACTTC. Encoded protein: CASSSRQGNYEQYF. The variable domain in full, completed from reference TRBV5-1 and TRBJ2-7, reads KAGVTQTPRYLIKTRGQQVTLSCSPISGHRSVSWYQQTPGQGLQFLFEYFSETQRNKGNFPGRFSGRQFSNSRSEMNVSTLELGDSALYLCASSSRQGNYEQYFGPGTRLTVT.

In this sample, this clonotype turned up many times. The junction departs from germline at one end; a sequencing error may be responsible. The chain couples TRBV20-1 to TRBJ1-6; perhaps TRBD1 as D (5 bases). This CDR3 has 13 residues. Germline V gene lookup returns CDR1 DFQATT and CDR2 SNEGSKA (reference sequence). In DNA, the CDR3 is TGCAGTGCTAGAAGGGACTCTAATTCACCCCTCAACTTT. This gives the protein CSARRDSNSPLNF.

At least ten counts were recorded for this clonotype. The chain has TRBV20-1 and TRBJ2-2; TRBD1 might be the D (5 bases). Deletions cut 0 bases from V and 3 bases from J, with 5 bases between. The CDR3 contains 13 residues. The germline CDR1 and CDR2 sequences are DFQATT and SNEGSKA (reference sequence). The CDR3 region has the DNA TGCAGTGCTAGAGAAGGGGACACCGGGGAGCTGTTTTTT. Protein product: CSAREGDTGELFF.

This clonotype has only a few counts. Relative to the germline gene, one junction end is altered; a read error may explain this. The chain's CDR3 is CVSIPHGTPTYGYTF. The CDR3 DNA is TGTGTCAGCATACCACATGGGACACCGACATATGGCTACACCTTC. The chain is built from TRBV6-6 and TRBJ1-2; possible D gene TRBD1, 6 bases. CDR1 MNHNY and CDR2 SVGAGI come from the germline V gene (reference sequence). The CDR3 spans 15 residues.

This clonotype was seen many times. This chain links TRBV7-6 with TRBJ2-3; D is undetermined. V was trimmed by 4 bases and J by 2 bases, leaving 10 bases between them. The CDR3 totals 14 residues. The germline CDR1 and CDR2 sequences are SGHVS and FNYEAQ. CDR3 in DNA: TGTGCCAGCAGCTCGCTGGAGATCACAGATACGCAGTATTTT. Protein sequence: CASSSLEITDTQYF.

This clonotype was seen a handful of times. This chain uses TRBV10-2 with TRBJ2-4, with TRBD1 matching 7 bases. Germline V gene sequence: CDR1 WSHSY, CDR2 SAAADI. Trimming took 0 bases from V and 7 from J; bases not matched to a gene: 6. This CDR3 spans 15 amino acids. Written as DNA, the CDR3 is TGCGCCAGCAGTGAGTCGGGGCAGGGGGTGAACATTCAGTACTTC. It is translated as CASSESGQGVNIQYF.

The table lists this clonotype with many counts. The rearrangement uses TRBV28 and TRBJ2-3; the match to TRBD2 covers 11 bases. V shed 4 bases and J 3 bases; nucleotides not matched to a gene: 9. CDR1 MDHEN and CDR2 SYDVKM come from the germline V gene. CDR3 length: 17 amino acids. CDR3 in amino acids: CASSSIAGGALTDTQYF. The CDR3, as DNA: TGTGCCAGCAGTTCTATAGCGGGGGGGGCATTAACAGATACGCAGTATTTT. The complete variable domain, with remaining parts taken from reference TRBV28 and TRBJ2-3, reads DVKVTQSSRYLVKRTGEKVFLECVQDMDHENMFWYRQDPGLGLRLIYFSYDVKMKEKGDIPEGYSVSREKKERFSLILESASTNQTSMYLCASSSIAGGALTDTQYFGPGTRLTVL.

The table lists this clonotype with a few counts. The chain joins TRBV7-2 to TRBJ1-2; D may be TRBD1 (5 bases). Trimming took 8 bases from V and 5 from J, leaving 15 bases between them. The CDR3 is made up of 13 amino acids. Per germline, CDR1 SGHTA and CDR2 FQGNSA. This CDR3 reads CASGYPGTYGYTF. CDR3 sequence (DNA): TGTGCCAGCGGATATCCCGGGACTTATGGCTACACCTTC.

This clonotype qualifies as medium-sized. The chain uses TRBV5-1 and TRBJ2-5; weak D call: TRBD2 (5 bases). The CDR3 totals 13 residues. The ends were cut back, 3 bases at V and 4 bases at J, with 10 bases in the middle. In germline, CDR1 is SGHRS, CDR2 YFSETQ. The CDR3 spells CASSSTAGETQYF. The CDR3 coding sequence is TGCGCCAGCAGCTCGACCGCGGGAGAGACCCAGTACTTC.

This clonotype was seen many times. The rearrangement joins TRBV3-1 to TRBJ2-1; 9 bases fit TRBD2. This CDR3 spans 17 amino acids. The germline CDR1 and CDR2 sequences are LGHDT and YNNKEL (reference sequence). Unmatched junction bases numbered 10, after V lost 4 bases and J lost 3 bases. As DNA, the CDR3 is TGTGCCAGCAGCCTGACGAGCGGGGGGTCATTCTACAATGAGCAGTTCTTC. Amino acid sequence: CASSLTSGGSFYNEQFF.

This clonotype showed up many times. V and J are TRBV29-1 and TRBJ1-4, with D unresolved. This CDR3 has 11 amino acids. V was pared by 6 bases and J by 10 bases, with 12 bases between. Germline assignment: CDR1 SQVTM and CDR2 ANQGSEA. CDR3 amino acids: CSVLDRGKLFF. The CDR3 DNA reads TGCAGCGTGCTCGATCGGGGAAAACTGTTTTTT.

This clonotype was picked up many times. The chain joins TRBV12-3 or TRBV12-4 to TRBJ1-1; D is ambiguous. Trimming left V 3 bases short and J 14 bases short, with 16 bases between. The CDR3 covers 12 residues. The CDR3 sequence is CASSFGTTNVFF. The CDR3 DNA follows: TGTGCCAGCAGTTTCGGCACCACCAACGTGTTCTTT.